This TCR beta chain derives from a study of T cell responses to AZD1222 COVID-19 vaccine. Study-wide background: Second doses were pooled across both intervals (about 4 or about 12 weeks). Overall study findings and caveats: At baseline, seropositivity was found in only six AZD1222 recipients. Most donors were white British and more were female, and clonal diversity was possibly underestimated. Vaccine-associated CD4 TCRs spanned spike, dominant at 160-218 and 743-854.

Germline CDR1 and CDR2: MDHEN and SYDVKM. Trimming took 7 bases from V and 3 from J, leaving 19 bases between them. The CDR3 spans 15 residues. This clone has just one count. Its target is not known. Sequencing used immunoSEQ multiplex PCR; TCRdb keeps in-frame clones, though not all of them. The data hold about 120,000 clones, with around 92% observed a single time. The origin of this receptor is an adult in good health. Sequenced material: peripheral blood, taken on day 0 of AZD1222 vaccination. V gene TRBV28 combines with J gene TRBJ2-7; D possibly corresponds to TRBD2 (5 bases). CDR3 bases: TGTGCCAGCACCAATATTGATGACGGACTCTACGAGCAGTACTTC. Encoded protein: CASTNIDDGLYEQYF.